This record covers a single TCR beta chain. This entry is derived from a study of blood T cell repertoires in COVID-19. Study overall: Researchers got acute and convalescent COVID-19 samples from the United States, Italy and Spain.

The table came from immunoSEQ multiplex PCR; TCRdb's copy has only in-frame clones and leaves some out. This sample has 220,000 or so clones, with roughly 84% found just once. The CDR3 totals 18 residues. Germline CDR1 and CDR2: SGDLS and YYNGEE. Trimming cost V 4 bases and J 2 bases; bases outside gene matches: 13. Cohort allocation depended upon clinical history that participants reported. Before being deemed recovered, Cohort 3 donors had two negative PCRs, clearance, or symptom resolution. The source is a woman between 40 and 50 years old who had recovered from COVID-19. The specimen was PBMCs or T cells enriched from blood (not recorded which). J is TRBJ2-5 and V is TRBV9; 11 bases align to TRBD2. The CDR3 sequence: CASSPGLAGRGGQETQYF. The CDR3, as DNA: TGTGCCAGCAGCCCCGGACTAGCGGGCCGAGGCGGGCAAGAGACCCAGTACTTC.